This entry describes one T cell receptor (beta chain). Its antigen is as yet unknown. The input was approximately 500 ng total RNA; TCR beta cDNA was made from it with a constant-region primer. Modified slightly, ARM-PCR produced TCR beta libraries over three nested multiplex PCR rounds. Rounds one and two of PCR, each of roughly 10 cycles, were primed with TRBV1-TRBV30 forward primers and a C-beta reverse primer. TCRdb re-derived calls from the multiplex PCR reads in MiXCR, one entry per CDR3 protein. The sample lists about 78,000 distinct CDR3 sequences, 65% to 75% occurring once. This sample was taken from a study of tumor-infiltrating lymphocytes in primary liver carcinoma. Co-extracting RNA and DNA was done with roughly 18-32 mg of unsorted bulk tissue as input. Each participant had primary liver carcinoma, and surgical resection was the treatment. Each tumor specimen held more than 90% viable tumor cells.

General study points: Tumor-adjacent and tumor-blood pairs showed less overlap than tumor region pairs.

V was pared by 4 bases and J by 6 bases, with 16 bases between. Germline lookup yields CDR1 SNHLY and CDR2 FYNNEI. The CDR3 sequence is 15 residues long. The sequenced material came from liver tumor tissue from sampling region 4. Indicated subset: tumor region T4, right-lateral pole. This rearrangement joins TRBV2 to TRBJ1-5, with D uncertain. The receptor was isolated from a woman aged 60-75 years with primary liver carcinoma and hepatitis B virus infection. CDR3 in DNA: TGTGCCAGCAGTGGACGGGCGGACTGGGGTCAGCCCCAGCATTTT. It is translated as CASSGRADWGQPQHF.